Reported below is one T cell receptor (beta chain). Its antigen is unidentified. Other nucleotide sequences in the sample specify the same CDR3. V gave up 6 bases and J gave up 0 bases, with 13 bases separating them. The CDR3 is 15 residues long. Germline V gives CDR1 SEHNR, CDR2 FQNEAQ (reference sequence). The sample comes from a study of Ad26.COV2.S vaccination and SARS-CoV-2 variants. Sequenced by immunoSEQ multiplex PCR; TCRdb stores in-frame clones only, minus some. This sample has about 390,000 clones; over 80% occur once, and the top ten carry about 1.7%. Treatment in this sample: 19 received Ad26.COV2.S at low or high dose, single or two shots; 5 received placebo; per-sample allocation not given. The samples date from day 63 after the first vaccine or placebo injection. Aged 18-55 years, donor was enrolled in Boston in the early 2020s. An Ad26 vector expressing Wuhan-strain SARS-CoV-2 spike served as the vaccine.

Study findings and constraints: The breadth of spike-specific CD8+ and CD4+ T cell responses after vaccination was reportedly substantial. An underestimation of total T cell responses may have resulted from the TCR breadth and depth analyses.

This TCR was recovered from a person aged 18-60 years who received the Ad26.COV2.S COVID-19 vaccine or a placebo. The V gene is TRBV7-9, the J gene TRBJ2-3; D unclear. The input for sequencing was peripheral blood, taken in a trial of Ad26.COV2.S vaccine versus placebo. This CDR3 is CASSPPGASTDTQYF. CDR3 coding DNA: TGTGCCAGCAGTCCGCCAGGTGCTAGCACAGATACGCAGTATTTT.